This T cell receptor (beta chain) was sequenced during a study of cytomegalovirus exposure and HLA in healthy donors. With regard to this clone: The antigen is undetermined.

Whole-study results and caveats: Apparent HLA restriction characterized most CMV-associated TCR beta chains in a later analysis. It was taken for granted in presence/absence analyses that sequencing depth across donors was roughly uniform. Rare sequences made up most TCRs, while some public TCRs were found in many donors.

Use of 60 Vbeta and 13 Jbeta primers characterized the PCR. Produced via immunoSEQ multiplex PCR; TCRdb's table is partial and in-frame only. The table has 130,000 or so clones, approximately 77% seen once. This clonotype was sampled from a woman aged 35 to 49 in good health and CMV-seronegative. Sequences were obtained from PBMCs.

The CDR3 bases are TGTGCCAGCAGCTTCGGGACAGTTGGAAACACCATATATTTT. It codes for CASSFGTVGNTIYF. The V call is TRBV11-2, the J call TRBJ1-3; 7 bases align to TRBD1. V lost 3 bases to trimming and J lost 3 bases; unmatched junction nucleotides: 2. CDR1 is SGHAT and CDR2 is FQNNGV in the germline V gene. This CDR3 comprises 14 residues. The entire variable domain, with the rest obtained from reference TRBV11-2 and TRBJ1-3, is as follows: EAGVAQSPRYKIIEKRQSVAFWCNPISGHATLYWYQQILGQGPKLLIQFQNNGVVDDSQLPKDRFSAERLKGVDSTLKIQPAKLEDSAVYLCASSFGTVGNTIYFGEGSWLTVV.